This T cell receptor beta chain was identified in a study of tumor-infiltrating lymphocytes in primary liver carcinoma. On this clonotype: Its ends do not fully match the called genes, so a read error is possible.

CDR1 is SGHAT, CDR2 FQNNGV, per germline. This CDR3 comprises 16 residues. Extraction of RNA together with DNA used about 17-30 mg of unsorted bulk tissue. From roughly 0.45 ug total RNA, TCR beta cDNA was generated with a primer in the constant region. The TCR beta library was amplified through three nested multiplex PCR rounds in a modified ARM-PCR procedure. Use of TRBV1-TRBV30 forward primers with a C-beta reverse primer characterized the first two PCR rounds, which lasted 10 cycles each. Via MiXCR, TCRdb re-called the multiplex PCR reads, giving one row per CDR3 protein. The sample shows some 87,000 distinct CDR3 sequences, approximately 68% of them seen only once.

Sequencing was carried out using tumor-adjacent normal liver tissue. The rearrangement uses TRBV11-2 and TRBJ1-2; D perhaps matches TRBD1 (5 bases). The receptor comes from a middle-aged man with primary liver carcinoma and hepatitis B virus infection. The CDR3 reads CASSRTYSDGGLGYGF. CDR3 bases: TGTGCCAGCAGCAGAACCTACAGCGACGGGGGACTAGGCTACGGCTTC.